These 29 T cell receptor beta chains were sequenced from one sample in a study of cytomegalovirus exposure and HLA in healthy donors. The primer mix had 60 Vbeta and 13 Jbeta primers. Libraries were prepared by immunoSEQ multiplex PCR; TCRdb keeps only in-frame clonotypes and omits some of them. The data hold about 160,000 clones, with roughly four fifths observed a single time. Sequenced input: PBMCs. The receptors shown here come from a male donor in good health and CMV-seropositive.

The J gene is TRBJ2-2, the V gene TRBV7-7; 9 positions match TRBD1. Trimming at V came to 4 bases and at J to 5 bases, leaving 8 bases not matched to a gene. The germline gives CDR1 SSHAT, CDR2 FNYEAQ (reference sequence). This CDR3 region has 16 residues. DNA of the CDR3: TGTGCCAGCAGCTCCGGACAGGGGAAGAGGACCGGGGAGCTGTTTTTT. This translates into CASSSGQGKRTGELFF.

V is TRBV28 and J is TRBJ2-7, with TRBD2 matching 7 bases. This CDR3 contains 12 residues. The germline V gene encodes CDR1 MDHEN and CDR2 SYDVKM. With V trimmed by 2 bases and J by 9 bases, 4 bases remained unmatched. DNA of the CDR3: TGTGCCAGCAGTTTAGGGAGGGACGCGCAGTACTTC. Translation: CASSLGRDAQYF.

The chain combines TRBV19 with TRBJ2-7, with 11 bases fitting TRBD2. The ends lost 0 bases at V and 2 bases at J; junction bases unmatched: 6. The CDR3 is 17 residues long. CDR1 LNHDA and CDR2 SQIVND come from the germline V gene (reference sequence). CDR3 amino acids: CASSIEPPSGGTYEQYF. The CDR3 region has the DNA TGTGCCAGTAGTATAGAACCCCCTAGCGGGGGGACCTACGAGCAGTACTTC.

The chain employs TRBV10-1 and TRBJ1-1, with a possible D match to TRBD1 (5 bases). The V gene lost 4 bases and the J gene lost 5 bases, with 23 bases spanning the gap. CDR1 is WNHNN and CDR2 is SYGVQD in the germline V gene (reference sequence). This CDR3 has 17 amino acids. CDR3 sequence reads: CASSGLPQPGQGTEAFF. Written as DNA, the CDR3 is TGCGCCAGCAGTGGACTCCCCCAACCAGGGCAAGGGACTGAAGCTTTCTTT.

The chain carries TRBV7-2 and TRBJ1-2; weak D call: TRBD1 (6 bases). The V and J ends lost 3 bases and 8 bases respectively, with 25 bases between them. The CDR3 covers 17 residues. In germline, CDR1 is SGHTA, CDR2 FQGNSA. CDR3 nucleotides: TGTGCCAGCAGCTTCTGGACCCGGACGGGGGGCGCTGAGGGCTACACCTTC. This sequence encodes CASSFWTRTGGAEGYTF.

This clone was recorded only once. V and J are TRBV18 and TRBJ2-5; TRBD1 matches 10 bases. The CDR3 length is 15 residues. Germline loops: CDR1 KGHSH, CDR2 LQKENI. J gave up 4 bases and V 3 bases, and 5 bases lay outside the gene matches. CDR3 residues: CASSPGTGARETQYF. Here the CDR3 DNA reads TGTGCCAGCTCACCCGGGACAGGGGCGCGAGAGACCCAGTACTTC.

The rearrangement links TRBV30 to TRBJ1-2; TRBD1 matches 8 bases. Germline trimming cut 5 bases from V and 3 bases from J; bases unmatched to any gene: 8. Germline-derived CDR1 and CDR2 are GTSNPN and SVGIG (reference sequence). The CDR3 is 14 residues long. The CDR3 DNA reads as TGTGCCTGGTGGACAGGGAATTCCTACTATGGCTACACCTTC. Its translation is CAWWTGNSYYGYTF.

This sequence joins TRBV5-8 and TRBJ1-6, with no clear D. Germline loops: CDR1 SGHTS, CDR2 YDEGEE. Trimming pared 6 bases from V and 3 bases from J, leaving 13 bases between. The CDR3 is made up of 15 amino acids. This CDR3 is CASTLRESYNSPLHF. The DNA for the CDR3 is TGTGCCAGCACCCTCCGAGAGAGCTATAATTCACCCCTCCACTTT. The full variable domain, completed using reference TRBV5-8 and TRBJ1-6, is EAGVTQSPTHLIKTRGQQATLRCSPISGHTSVYWYQQALGLGLQFLLWYDEGEERNRGNFPPRFSGRQFPNYSSELNVNALELEDSALYLCASTLRESYNSPLHFGNGTRLTVT.

The gene calls are TRBV27 and TRBJ2-2; 7 nucleotides agree with TRBD1. This CDR3 has 15 amino acids. The V and J ends lost 5 bases and 2 bases, in that order; junction bases with no gene match: 5. Germline V CDR1 and CDR2: MNHEY, SMNVEV (reference sequence). The CDR3 here is CASSLTGTNTGELFF. The CDR3 DNA reads TGTGCCAGCAGTCTGACAGGGACCAACACCGGGGAGCTGTTTTTT.

V gene TRBV5-1 combines with J gene TRBJ1-4; 7 nucleotides agree with TRBD1. The CDR3 spans 15 residues. V dropped 6 bases and J dropped 7; count of bases not matched to a gene: 12. The V gene's germline CDR1 is SGHRS and CDR2 YFSETQ. The CDR3 region has the DNA TGCGCCAGCACCCATACAGGGGATGCGACTGAAAAACTGTTTTTT. Amino acids: CASTHTGDATEKLFF.

This sequence joins TRBV6-5 and TRBJ1-1; 7 nucleotides line up with TRBD1. The CDR3 covers 15 residues. Germline trimming cut 2 bases from V and 3 bases from J; bases unmatched to any gene: 6. Germline V CDR1 and CDR2: MNHEY, SVGAGI. The CDR3 DNA is TGTGCCAGCAGTTACGGAGGGGGCTTTTACACTGAAGCTTTCTTT. Translated, it gives CASSYGGGFYTEAFF.

This chain uses TRBV7-9 with TRBJ2-7; D is possibly TRBD2 (5 bases). Germline loops: CDR1 SEHNR, CDR2 FQNEAQ (reference sequence). Trimming removed 5 bases from V and 3 bases from J, with 14 bases in between. CDR3 size: 14 residues. For the CDR3, the DNA is TGTGCCAGCAGCCGATTAACGGGGAGCTACGAGCAGTACTTC. Translation: CASSRLTGSYEQYF. The variable domain in full, with the rest retrieved from reference TRBV7-9 and TRBJ2-7, is DTGVSQNPRHKITKRGQNVTFRCDPISEHNRLYWYRQTLGQGPEFLTYFQNEAQLEKSRLLSDRFSAERPKGSFSTLEIQRTEQGDSAMYLCASSRLTGSYEQYFGPGTRLTVT.

This clone came up a few times. The chain employs TRBV5-6 and TRBJ1-2; D gene ambiguous. Trimming pared 0 bases from V and 8 bases from J, leaving 5 bases between. CDR1 is SGHDT and CDR2 is YYEEEE in the germline V gene. This CDR3 has 11 residues. CDR3 bases: TGTGCCAGCAGCTTGGGGGCCGGCTACACCTTC. Its translation: CASSLGAGYTF.

The V and J genes are TRBV21-1 and TRBJ2-7; no DNA check was done on the table's D call, TRBD1. TRBV21-1 is noted as a pseudogene. The CDR3 is 17 amino acids. CDR3 DNA sequence: TGTGCCAGCAGCAAAGTGGGTCCAGGGGTGGTATCCTACGAGCAGTACTTC. Translated, it gives CASSKVGPGVVSYEQYF.

The chain combines TRBV7-9 with TRBJ2-7, with TRBD2 matching over 12 bases. The germline CDR1 and CDR2 sequences are SEHNR and FQNEAQ (reference sequence). V lost 2 bases to trimming and J lost 2 bases; unmatched junction nucleotides: 1. The CDR3 is made up of 15 amino acids. The CDR3 reads CASSLTSGRTYEQYF. The CDR3 DNA sequence: TGTGCCAGCAGCTTAACTAGCGGGAGGACCTACGAGCAGTACTTC.

V gene TRBV4-3 combines with J gene TRBJ2-1, with 10 nucleotides matching TRBD2. CDR1 LGHNA and CDR2 YSLEER come from the germline V gene. The V gene end was trimmed by 0 bases and the J gene end by 6 bases; junction bases not matched to a gene: 8. CDR3 size: 17 residues. In nucleotides, the CDR3 is TGCGCCAGCAGCCAAGATCACAGGGCTAGCGGGAGCAATGAGCAGTTCTTC. Encoded protein: CASSQDHRASGSNEQFF.

The V call is TRBV7-2, the J call TRBJ2-7, with 13 positions matching TRBD2. Germline V lookup: CDR1 SGHTA, CDR2 FQGNSA. The V gene end was trimmed by 6 bases and the J gene end by 5 bases; junction bases not matched to a gene: 7. The CDR3 has 15 amino acids. CDR3 residues: CASRLLAGGPNEQYF. CDR3 in DNA: TGTGCCAGCAGGTTACTAGCGGGAGGGCCCAACGAGCAGTACTTC.

The V call is TRBV6-5, the J call TRBJ2-5; 7 bases map to TRBD1. The CDR3 is 13 residues long. Germline-derived CDR1 and CDR2 are MNHEY and SVGAGI. The ends lost 2 bases at V and 5 bases at J; junction bases unmatched: 2. In DNA form, the CDR3 reads TGTGCCAGCAGTTACGGACAGGTGGAGACCCAGTACTTC. Translating it yields CASSYGQVETQYF.

The chain uses TRBV28 and TRBJ1-2; TRBD1 agrees at 9 bases. Germline loops: CDR1 MDHEN, CDR2 SYDVKM. V lost 6 bases and J lost 2; bases outside the gene matches: 7. CDR3 size: 15 residues. CDR3 sequence reads: CASRRTGVMNYGYTF. The CDR3 DNA reads TGTGCCAGCAGAAGGACAGGGGTTATGAACTATGGCTACACCTTC.

A few counts support this clone. The rearrangement uses TRBV5-4 and TRBJ2-5, with 11 positions matching TRBD1. Germline V gives CDR1 SGHNT, CDR2 YYREEE (reference sequence). V lost 0 bases and J lost 4; bases outside the gene matches: 11. The CDR3 totals 18 residues. Here the CDR3 DNA reads TGTGCCAGCAGCTTGGGCGGACAGGGGGCTTACCTCCCAGAGACCCAGTACTTC. Translated, it gives CASSLGGQGAYLPETQYF. The full variable domain, with the rest looked up from reference TRBV5-4 and TRBJ2-5, is ETGVTQSPTHLIKTRGQQVTLRCSSQSGHNTVSWYQQALGQGPQFIFQYYREEENGRGNFPPRFSGLQFPNYSSELNVNALELDDSALYLCASSLGGQGAYLPETQYFGPGTRLLVL.

This chain links TRBV6-4 with TRBJ2-3, with 11 nucleotides matching TRBD2. In germline, CDR1 is MRHNA, CDR2 SNTAGT. This CDR3 contains 17 residues. Germline trimming cut 0 bases from V and 5 bases from J; bases unmatched to any gene: 7. In DNA, the CDR3 is TGTGCCAGCAGTGACTCCTCGAATCTAGCGGGGGGAGATACGCAGTATTTT. Translated, it gives CASSDSSNLAGGDTQYF.

The rearrangement joins TRBV13 to TRBJ1-4; D perhaps matches TRBD1 (6 bases). Trimming pared 5 bases from V and 6 bases from J, leaving 16 bases between. CDR1 PRHDT and CDR2 FYEKMQ come from the germline V gene (reference sequence). This CDR3 spans 15 amino acids. The CDR3 region is CASSAYTGFDEKLFF. The CDR3 coding sequence is TGTGCCAGCAGCGCCTACACAGGGTTTGATGAAAAACTGTTTTTT.

V usage is TRBV19 and J usage is TRBJ2-7; the match to TRBD1 covers 8 bases. With V trimmed by 6 bases and J by 2 bases, 9 bases remained unmatched. Germline V gene lookup returns CDR1 LNHDA and CDR2 SQIVND (reference sequence). This CDR3 is built from 15 residues. CDR3 loop: CASRSSGQGTYEQYF. CDR3 nucleotide sequence: TGTGCCAGTAGGAGCAGTGGACAGGGAACCTACGAGCAGTACTTC.

The chain combines TRBV5-5 with TRBJ2-2; D possibly corresponds to TRBD1 (6 bases). The CDR3 is 16 amino acids. V was trimmed by 6 bases and J by 7 bases, leaving 22 bases between them. Germline V gene lookup returns CDR1 SGHKS and CDR2 YYEKEE (reference sequence). Here the CDR3 reads CASKGSSTGPVGELFF. The CDR3 DNA is TGTGCCAGCAAAGGCTCCTCTACAGGGCCGGTCGGGGAGCTGTTTTTT.

The chain combines TRBV30 with TRBJ1-1; 7 bases agree with TRBD1. This CDR3 has 14 amino acids. Trimming removed 1 base from V and 3 bases from J; junction bases left unmatched: 5. The germline V gene encodes CDR1 GTSNPN and CDR2 SVGIG (reference sequence). CDR3 protein: CAWSEQGKDTEAFF. CDR3 bases: TGTGCCTGGAGTGAACAGGGGAAGGACACTGAAGCTTTCTTT.

The chain has TRBV27 and TRBJ2-3, with 9 bases fitting TRBD2. The CDR3 spans 17 residues. CDR1 MNHEY and CDR2 SMNVEV come from the germline V gene (reference sequence). V gave up 1 base and J gave up 6 bases; unmatched junction bases: 11. CDR3 amino acids: CASSLFGGRAQGDTQYF. Here the CDR3 DNA reads TGTGCCAGCAGTTTATTCGGCGGGAGGGCCCAGGGGGATACGCAGTATTTT.

The chain is built from TRBV7-9 and TRBJ1-1; 7 nucleotides line up with TRBD1. Per the germline V gene, CDR1 is SEHNR and CDR2 is FQNEAQ (reference sequence). CDR3 length: 14 amino acids. Trimming cost V 5 bases and J 1 base; bases outside gene matches: 4. The CDR3 sequence is CASSTGATNTEAFF. In DNA form, the CDR3 reads TGTGCCAGCAGCACAGGGGCAACGAACACTGAAGCTTTCTTT.

The chain joins TRBV6-1 to TRBJ1-2; tentatively, D is TRBD1 (6 bases). The CDR3 runs to 13 residues. Germline V CDR1 and CDR2: MNHNS, SASEGT. Trimming took 2 bases from V and 7 from J, leaving 11 bases between them. CDR3 protein: CASSESSRGGYTF. The CDR3 DNA reads as TGTGCCAGCAGTGAAAGCTCCAGGGGTGGCTACACCTTC.

The rearrangement links TRBV10-3 to TRBJ2-2, with TRBD1 matching over 7 bases. The CDR3 extends over 15 amino acids. With V trimmed by 4 bases and J by 3 bases, 5 bases remained unmatched. CDR1 ENHRY and CDR2 SYGVKD come from the germline V gene. The chain's CDR3 is CAISAGTADTGELFF. The CDR3 coding sequence is TGTGCCATCAGTGCCGGGACAGCCGACACCGGGGAGCTGTTTTTT.